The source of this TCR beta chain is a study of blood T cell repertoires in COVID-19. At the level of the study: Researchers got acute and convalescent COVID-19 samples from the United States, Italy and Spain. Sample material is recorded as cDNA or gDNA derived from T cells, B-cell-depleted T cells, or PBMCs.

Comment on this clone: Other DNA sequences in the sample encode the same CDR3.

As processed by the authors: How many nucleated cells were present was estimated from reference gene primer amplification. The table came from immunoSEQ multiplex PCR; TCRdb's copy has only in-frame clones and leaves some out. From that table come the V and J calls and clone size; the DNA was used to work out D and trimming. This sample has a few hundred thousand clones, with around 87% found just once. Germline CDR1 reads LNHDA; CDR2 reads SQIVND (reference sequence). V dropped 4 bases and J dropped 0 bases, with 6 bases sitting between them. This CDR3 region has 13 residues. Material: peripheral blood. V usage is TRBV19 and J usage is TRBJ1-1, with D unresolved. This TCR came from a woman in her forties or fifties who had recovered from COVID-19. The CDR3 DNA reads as TGTGCCAGTAGTACAACAGTGAACACTGAAGCTTTCTTT. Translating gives CASSTTVNTEAFF.